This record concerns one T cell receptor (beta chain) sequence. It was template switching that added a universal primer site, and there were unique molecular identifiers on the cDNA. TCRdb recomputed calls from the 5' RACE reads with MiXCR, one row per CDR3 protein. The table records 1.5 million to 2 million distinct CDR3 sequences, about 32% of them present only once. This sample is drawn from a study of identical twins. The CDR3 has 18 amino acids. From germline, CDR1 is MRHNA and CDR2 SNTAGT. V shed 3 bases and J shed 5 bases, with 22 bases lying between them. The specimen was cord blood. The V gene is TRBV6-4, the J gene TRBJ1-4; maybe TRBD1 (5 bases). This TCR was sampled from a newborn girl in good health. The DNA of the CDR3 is TGTGCCAGCAGTGATGGGTCCGGGACCCTAGGAAGGAATGAAAAACTGTTTTTT. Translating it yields CASSDGSGTLGRNEKLFF.